The clone carrying this T cell receptor (beta chain) was detected a few times. Its antigen is as yet unknown. Not a single patient had been given any form of treatment at any point before undergoing thyroid surgery. The data belong to a study of metastatic and nonmetastatic thyroid tumors. The germline V gene has CDR1 MNHNS and CDR2 SASEGT. Trimming pared 5 bases from V and 7 bases from J, leaving 18 bases between. This CDR3 is built from 14 residues. The authors' processing: The study built a papillary thyroid cancer distant-metastasis classifier from CDR3 differences across clinicopathological groups. TCRdb reanalyzed the PCR reads via MiXCR. The V and J calls and clone size come from TCRdb's table, not from the authors' own analysis. The table lists over 25,000 clones, 15% to 20% of them singletons. General study points: Benign nodules were reported to have significantly lower TCR beta diversity than malignant thyroid tumors, in blood and tumor.

This TCR was sampled from a female donor with papillary thyroid cancer or a benign thyroid nodule (not recorded which). Some clones in this sample may be carry-over from other donors' samples. The sequenced sample was blood. The J gene is TRBJ2-7, the V gene TRBV6-1; possible D gene TRBD2, 7 bases. The chain's CDR3 is CASSPRRGQGEQYF. In DNA form, the CDR3 reads TGTGCCAGCAGTCCCAGGCGGGGGCAGGGGGAGCAGTACTTC.